This is a list of T cell receptor beta chains from one sample in a study of neoadjuvant nivolumab and ipilimumab in lung cancer. Method: immunoSEQ multiplex PCR; TCRdb's copy keeps in-frame clones and lacks some. The sample shows about 38,000 clones, 89% of them seen only once. Sequenced here: peripheral blood, sampled before neoadjuvant nivolumab, alone or with ipilimumab. All receptors come from an adult with non-small cell lung cancer. CDR3s include the opening cysteine and the closing phenylalanine or tryptophan. A D gene is named only where the DNA matches it firmly. Only some rows state a clone size, as once, few, many or a class for expanded clones.

v_call: TRBV29-1; d_call: NA; j_call: TRBJ2-7; clone_size: NA; cdr3_aa: CSVEGAGAYEQYF; cdr3_nt: TGCAGCGTTGAAGGGGCAGGGGCCTACGAGCAGTACTTC
v_call: TRBV28; d_call: NA; j_call: TRBJ2-4; clone_size: NA; cdr3_aa: CASSLMTIQYF; cdr3_nt: TGTGCCAGCAGCCTAATGACGATTCAGTACTTC
v_call: TRBV7-8; d_call: NA; j_call: TRBJ2-1; clone_size: few; cdr3_aa: CASSSEFVEQFF; cdr3_nt: TGTGCCAGCAGCTCGGAGTTTGTGGAGCAGTTCTTC
v_call: TRBV4-1; d_call: TRBD1; j_call: TRBJ1-4; clone_size: NA; cdr3_aa: CASSQRGGTGYEKLFF; cdr3_nt: TGCGCCAGCAGCCAAAGAGGTGGGACAGGTTACGAAAAACTGTTTTTT
v_call: TRBV5-8; d_call: NA; j_call: TRBJ2-4; clone_size: NA; cdr3_aa: CASSLGTGGTKNIQYF; cdr3_nt: TGTGCCAGCAGCTTGGGTACCGGAGGAACCAAAAACATTCAGTACTTC
v_call: TRBV5-1; d_call: NA; j_call: TRBJ2-7; clone_size: NA; cdr3_aa: CASSFGGSDEQYF; cdr3_nt: TGCGCCAGCAGCTTCGGGGGCTCAGACGAGCAGTACTTC
v_call: TRBV5-1; d_call: NA; j_call: TRBJ2-5; clone_size: NA; cdr3_aa: CASSLALGQETQYF; cdr3_nt: TGCGCCAGCAGCTTGGCCCTAGGCCAAGAGACCCAGTACTTC
v_call: TRBV7-9; d_call: TRBD2; j_call: TRBJ2-1; clone_size: once; cdr3_aa: CASSPPTSGRYNEQFF; cdr3_nt: TGTGCCAGCAGCCCGCCGACTAGCGGGCGTTACAATGAGCAGTTCTTC
v_call: TRBV5-5; d_call: NA; j_call: TRBJ2-1; clone_size: NA; cdr3_aa: CASSSHPGSSYNEQFF; cdr3_nt: TGTGCCAGCAGCTCTCATCCAGGGAGCTCCTACAATGAGCAGTTCTTC
v_call: TRBV11-3; d_call: NA; j_call: TRBJ2-3; clone_size: NA; cdr3_aa: CASSRGRTDTQYF; cdr3_nt: TGTGCCAGCAGCAGGGGGAGGACAGATACGCAGTATTTT
v_call: TRBV7-6; d_call: TRBD2; j_call: TRBJ2-1; clone_size: NA; cdr3_aa: CASSLATRGGNEQFF; cdr3_nt: TGTGCCAGCAGCTTAGCCACACGGGGGGGCAATGAGCAGTTCTTC
v_call: TRBV7-7; d_call: NA; j_call: TRBJ1-5; clone_size: NA; cdr3_aa: CASSEYSPGHTTNQPQHF; cdr3_nt: TGTGCCAGCAGCGAATATTCTCCGGGACACACCACCAATCAGCCCCAGCATTTT
v_call: TRBV6-5; d_call: TRBD1; j_call: TRBJ2-7; clone_size: NA; cdr3_aa: CASSSTGTGLSYEQYF; cdr3_nt: TGTGCCAGCAGTTCTACCGGGACAGGCCTCTCCTACGAGCAGTACTTC
v_call: TRBV7-9; d_call: TRBD2; j_call: TRBJ2-1; clone_size: NA; cdr3_aa: CASSPRTSGEEQFF; cdr3_nt: TGTGCCAGCAGCCCCAGGACTAGCGGGGAAGAGCAGTTCTTC
v_call: TRBV4-3; d_call: TRBD2; j_call: TRBJ2-7; clone_size: NA; cdr3_aa: CASSQDFQRGYEQYF; cdr3_nt: TGCGCCAGCAGCCAAGATTTCCAGCGGGGCTACGAGCAGTACTTC
v_call: TRBV7-2; d_call: TRBD2; j_call: TRBJ2-2; clone_size: NA; cdr3_aa: CASSLRAGGNRAGELFF; cdr3_nt: TGTGCCAGCAGCTTAAGAGCGGGAGGGAATCGGGCCGGGGAGCTGTTTTTT
v_call: TRBV6-6; d_call: NA; j_call: TRBJ1-2; clone_size: NA; cdr3_aa: CASSTASGKYGYTF; cdr3_nt: TGTGCCAGCAGTACCGCATCAGGGAAGTATGGCTACACCTTC
v_call: TRBV9; d_call: NA; j_call: TRBJ2-5; clone_size: NA; cdr3_aa: CASSAALRVDQETQYF; cdr3_nt: TGTGCCAGCAGCGCTGCTTTGCGTGTGGACCAAGAGACCCAGTACTTC
v_call: TRBV29-1; d_call: TRBD2; j_call: TRBJ2-7; clone_size: few; cdr3_aa: CSVLRSGRSSYEQYF; cdr3_nt: TGCAGCGTTCTACGAAGCGGGAGGAGCTCCTACGAGCAGTACTTC
v_call: TRBV30; d_call: NA; j_call: TRBJ2-3; clone_size: NA; cdr3_aa: CACLMGAFTDTQYF; cdr3_nt: TGTGCCTGTCTTATGGGGGCTTTCACAGATACGCAGTATTTT
v_call: TRBV5-6; d_call: TRBD2; j_call: TRBJ2-5; clone_size: NA; cdr3_aa: CASSLGLAGRWEETQYF; cdr3_nt: TGTGCCAGCAGCTTGGGACTAGCGGGAAGGTGGGAAGAGACCCAGTACTTC
v_call: TRBV15; d_call: NA; j_call: TRBJ2-5; clone_size: NA; cdr3_aa: CATSPNLGETQYF; cdr3_nt: TGTGCCACCAGCCCGAATCTAGGTGAGACCCAGTACTTC
v_call: TRBV11-2; d_call: TRBD2; j_call: TRBJ2-1; clone_size: NA; cdr3_aa: CASSIQASGINEQFF; cdr3_nt: TGTGCCAGCTCAATTCAAGCTAGCGGGATAAATGAGCAGTTCTTC
v_call: TRBV27; d_call: TRBD1; j_call: TRBJ2-7; clone_size: NA; cdr3_aa: CASRGDSSLSYEQYF; cdr3_nt: TGTGCCAGCAGGGGGGACAGTTCCCTCTCCTACGAGCAGTACTTC
v_call: TRBV9; d_call: NA; j_call: TRBJ1-5; clone_size: NA; cdr3_aa: CASSVGGGGNQPQHF; cdr3_nt: TGTGCCAGCAGCGTAGGAGGAGGCGGCAATCAGCCCCAGCATTTT
v_call: TRBV5-6; d_call: NA; j_call: TRBJ2-7; clone_size: NA; cdr3_aa: CASTLGGAGYEQYF; cdr3_nt: TGTGCCAGCACCCTAGGGGGGGCCGGGTACGAGCAGTACTTC
v_call: TRBV14; d_call: NA; j_call: TRBJ2-3; clone_size: NA; cdr3_aa: CASSQVVEGLSDTQYF; cdr3_nt: TGTGCCAGCAGCCAAGTAGTGGAGGGCCTATCAGATACGCAGTATTTT
v_call: TRBV4-3; d_call: TRBD1; j_call: TRBJ2-7; clone_size: NA; cdr3_aa: CASSQDYSTGEQYF; cdr3_nt: TGCGCCAGCAGCCAAGATTATTCGACAGGGGAGCAGTACTTC
v_call: TRBV25-1; d_call: NA; j_call: TRBJ2-5; clone_size: NA; cdr3_aa: CASRPDRSRETQYF; cdr3_nt: TGTGCCAGCAGACCCGACAGGAGTAGAGAGACCCAGTACTTC
v_call: TRBV6-5; d_call: NA; j_call: TRBJ2-2; clone_size: NA; cdr3_aa: CASSYVSGAGTGELFF; cdr3_nt: TGTGCCAGCAGTTATGTCTCGGGGGCTGGCACCGGGGAGCTGTTTTTT
v_call: TRBV6-1; d_call: NA; j_call: TRBJ2-5; clone_size: NA; cdr3_aa: CASGRDGGETQYF; cdr3_nt: TGTGCCAGCGGTCGGGACGGGGGAGAGACCCAGTACTTC
v_call: TRBV7-8; d_call: NA; j_call: TRBJ2-7; clone_size: NA; cdr3_aa: CASSNYVTRVVIHEQYF; cdr3_nt: TGTGCCAGCAGCAATTACGTTACGAGAGTTGTCATCCACGAGCAGTACTTC
v_call: TRBV7-9; d_call: NA; j_call: TRBJ1-4; clone_size: NA; cdr3_aa: CASSPGDDSLTNEKLFF; cdr3_nt: TGTGCCAGCAGCCCAGGAGATGACAGTCTAACTAATGAAAAACTGTTTTTT
v_call: TRBV23-1; d_call: NA; j_call: TRBJ2-7; clone_size: few; cdr3_aa: CASSRSRGRNLYEQYF; cdr3_nt: TGCGCCAGCAGTCGGAGCAGGGGCCGAAACCTCTACGAGCAGTACTTC
v_call: TRBV5-1; d_call: TRBD2; j_call: TRBJ2-1; clone_size: NA; cdr3_aa: CASSPRTSGSSSYNEQFF; cdr3_nt: TGCGCCAGCAGCCCCCGGACTAGCGGGAGTAGCTCCTACAATGAGCAGTTCTTC
v_call: TRBV7-8; d_call: TRBD2; j_call: TRBJ2-1; clone_size: NA; cdr3_aa: CASSHNRLAGGGEQFF; cdr3_nt: TGTGCCAGCAGCCATAATAGACTAGCGGGAGGGGGTGAGCAGTTCTTC
v_call: TRBV6-1; d_call: TRBD1; j_call: TRBJ2-3; clone_size: NA; cdr3_aa: CASSEGTGDTDTQYF; cdr3_nt: TGTGCCAGCAGTGAAGGGACAGGGGACACAGATACGCAGTATTTT
v_call: TRBV5-4; d_call: TRBD1; j_call: TRBJ1-4; clone_size: NA; cdr3_aa: CASSKYRDRGTTNEKLFF; cdr3_nt: TGTGCCAGCAGCAAATACCGGGACAGGGGTACAACTAATGAAAAACTGTTTTTT
v_call: TRBV15; d_call: TRBD1; j_call: TRBJ2-7; clone_size: NA; cdr3_aa: CATSRDPTGGDEQYF; cdr3_nt: TGTGCCACCAGCCGAGACCCCACAGGGGGCGACGAGCAGTACTTC
v_call: TRBV5-5; d_call: NA; j_call: TRBJ1-5; clone_size: NA; cdr3_aa: CASSRMGLGSNQPQHF; cdr3_nt: TGTGCCAGCAGCCGGATGGGGCTCGGTAGCAATCAGCCCCAGCATTTT
v_call: TRBV9; d_call: NA; j_call: TRBJ2-7; clone_size: NA; cdr3_aa: CASSVHGGPGDLYEQYF; cdr3_nt: TGTGCCAGCAGCGTCCATGGAGGACCAGGGGATTTGTACGAGCAGTACTTC
v_call: TRBV5-1; d_call: TRBD1; j_call: TRBJ1-5; clone_size: NA; cdr3_aa: CASQAWWDSHSNQPQHF; cdr3_nt: TGCGCCAGCCAAGCTTGGTGGGACAGTCATAGCAATCAGCCCCAGCATTTT
v_call: TRBV2; d_call: TRBD1; j_call: TRBJ1-2; clone_size: NA; cdr3_aa: CASRQTGGDYGYTF; cdr3_nt: TGTGCCAGCAGGCAGACAGGGGGGGACTATGGCTACACCTTC
v_call: TRBV27; d_call: NA; j_call: TRBJ1-5; clone_size: NA; cdr3_aa: CASSLTRNSNQPQHF; cdr3_nt: TGTGCCAGCAGTTTAACTCGCAATAGCAATCAGCCCCAGCATTTT
v_call: TRBV9; d_call: TRBD1; j_call: TRBJ1-3; clone_size: NA; cdr3_aa: CASSVDRAFSGNTIYF; cdr3_nt: TGTGCCAGCAGCGTCGACAGGGCCTTCTCTGGAAACACCATATATTTT
v_call: TRBV7-6; d_call: NA; j_call: TRBJ2-5; clone_size: NA; cdr3_aa: CASSLTVQETQYF; cdr3_nt: TGTGCCAGCAGCTTAACTGTCCAAGAGACCCAGTACTTC
v_call: TRBV7-3; d_call: TRBD2; j_call: TRBJ2-7; clone_size: NA; cdr3_aa: CASSLIYGGRGEQYF; cdr3_nt: TGTGCCAGCAGCTTAATTTATGGCGGGAGAGGCGAGCAGTACTTC
v_call: TRBV27; d_call: NA; j_call: TRBJ2-3; clone_size: NA; cdr3_aa: CASSFYSRTDTQYF; cdr3_nt: TGTGCCAGCAGTTTTTACTCTCGCACAGATACGCAGTATTTT
v_call: TRBV7-8; d_call: TRBD1; j_call: TRBJ2-5; clone_size: NA; cdr3_aa: CASSYRTGWKTQYF; cdr3_nt: TGTGCCAGCAGCTACAGGACAGGGTGGAAGACCCAGTACTTC
v_call: TRBV2; d_call: TRBD1; j_call: TRBJ1-2; clone_size: NA; cdr3_aa: CASSVSGTGRGGYTF; cdr3_nt: TGTGCCAGCAGTGTATCCGGGACAGGGCGAGGGGGCTACACCTTC
v_call: TRBV14; d_call: NA; j_call: TRBJ2-7; clone_size: NA; cdr3_aa: CASSQEVGGEPYEQYF; cdr3_nt: TGTGCCAGCAGCCAAGAAGTGGGCGGGGAACCCTACGAGCAGTACTTC
v_call: TRBV10-3; d_call: NA; j_call: TRBJ2-3; clone_size: once; cdr3_aa: CASLSGPLRDTQYF; cdr3_nt: TGTGCCAGTTTGAGCGGGCCCCTTCGAGATACGCAGTATTTT
v_call: TRBV10-3; d_call: NA; j_call: TRBJ2-7; clone_size: NA; cdr3_aa: CATVASTSYEQYF; cdr3_nt: TGTGCCACCGTCGCGAGTACCTCCTACGAGCAGTACTTC
v_call: TRBV7-8; d_call: NA; j_call: TRBJ2-7; clone_size: NA; cdr3_aa: CASSLVGGGLVYEQYF; cdr3_nt: TGTGCCAGCAGCTTAGTTGGGGGAGGCCTTGTCTACGAGCAGTACTTC
v_call: TRBV28; d_call: TRBD2; j_call: TRBJ2-7; clone_size: NA; cdr3_aa: CASTSGDYEQYF; cdr3_nt: TGTGCCAGCACTAGCGGGGACTACGAGCAGTACTTC
v_call: TRBV7-9; d_call: NA; j_call: TRBJ1-1; clone_size: NA; cdr3_aa: CASSLAAIMNTEAFF; cdr3_nt: TGTGCCAGCAGCTTAGCGGCGATCATGAACACTGAAGCTTTCTTT
v_call: TRBV11-3; d_call: NA; j_call: TRBJ2-7; clone_size: NA; cdr3_aa: CASSLIEHTCSYEQYF; cdr3_nt: TGTGCCAGCAGCTTAATCGAACACACTTGCTCCTACGAGCAGTACTTC